The 23 T cell receptor beta chains in this list originate from one sample, sequenced in a study of early T cells in non-severe SARS-CoV-2 infection. TCRdb passed the 5' RACE reads through MiXCR, listing each CDR3 protein once. Of tens of thousands of distinct CDR3 sequences listed, about 14% are singletons. This sample comprised whole blood, obtained at baseline. Source of these receptors: an adult who was a healthcare worker with PCR-confirmed SARS-CoV-2 infection or an uninfected control (not recorded which).

This chain joins TRBV4-1 and TRBJ2-2; TRBD1 might be the D (6 bases). The V gene's germline CDR1 is MGHRA and CDR2 YSYEKL. CDR3 length: 14 residues. Trimming shortened V by 4 bases and J by 4 bases, and 10 bases separated the two germline ends. For the CDR3, the DNA is TGCGCCAGCAGCCTTTGGGGGCCCACCGGGGAGCTGTTTTTT. It is translated as CASSLWGPTGELFF.

The V gene is TRBV20-1, the J gene TRBJ2-1; D tentatively reads TRBD1 or TRBD2 (5 bases each). Germline-derived CDR1 and CDR2 are DFQATT and SNEGSKA (reference sequence). With 4 bases removed from V and 5 bases from J, the gap between germline ends came to 15 bases. This CDR3 region has 14 residues. CDR3 sequence: CSATDYRGHNEQFF. The CDR3 DNA sequence: TGCAGTGCTACAGACTATAGGGGCCACAATGAGCAGTTCTTC.

The chain combines TRBV5-4 with TRBJ2-7, with D hard to call. Germline-derived CDR1 and CDR2 are SGHNT and YYREEE (reference sequence). This CDR3 is built from 14 residues. Trimming removed 4 bases at V and 5 bases at J, with 16 bases between. CDR3 protein: CASSLQELGHEQYF. CDR3 DNA sequence: TGTGCCAGCAGCCTTCAGGAGTTGGGCCACGAGCAGTACTTC.

This clonotype was seen more than once but under ten times. The V call is TRBV11-2, the J call TRBJ2-1; no firm D call. The V gene's germline CDR1 is SGHAT and CDR2 FQNNGV. V lost 6 bases to trimming and J lost 5 bases, with 17 bases between them. This CDR3 comprises 15 residues. CDR3 in DNA: TGTGCCAGCAGATTCCCTGGCACGTGGAACAATGAGCAGTTCTTC. Protein product: CASRFPGTWNNEQFF.

This clonotype occurred a few times. V usage is TRBV28 and J usage is TRBJ2-1; 7 bases align to TRBD2. This CDR3 region has 16 residues. Germline V gene lookup returns CDR1 MDHEN and CDR2 SYDVKM. The junction had 15 bases not matched to a gene; V was cut back by 5 bases and J by 8 bases. The DNA of the CDR3 is TGTGCCAGCAGTCCCTTTTTGGGAGGGCCCGGGGATGAGCAGTTCTTC. It specifies CASSPFLGGPGDEQFF.

The sample holds many counts of this clonotype. The V call is TRBV20-1, the J call TRBJ2-7, with 8 bases fitting TRBD2. V was pared by 3 bases and J by 4 bases, with 14 bases of the junction left unmatched. The CDR3 has 16 amino acids. The germline V gene encodes CDR1 DFQATT and CDR2 SNEGSKA (reference sequence). The chain's CDR3 is CSASPRGRSGRYEQYF. CDR3 sequence (DNA): TGCAGTGCTAGCCCCCGAGGCCGAAGCGGGAGATACGAGCAGTACTTC.

This chain links TRBV12-5 with TRBJ2-4; no clear D. The germline CDR1 and CDR2 sequences are LGHNT and FRNRAP. The V end was cut by 1 base, the J end by 7 bases, with 8 bases between. The CDR3 consists of 13 residues. CDR3 nucleotides: TGTGCTAGTGGTTTGGAGGCACCTAACATTCAGTACTTC. It specifies CASGLEAPNIQYF.

This clonotype was counted between two and nine times. The V and J genes are TRBV5-1 and TRBJ2-1; 8 bases align to TRBD2. The CDR3 loop spans 17 amino acids. The junction had 17 bases not matched to a gene; V was cut back by 4 bases and J by 8 bases. Germline CDR1 reads SGHRS; CDR2 reads YFSETQ. The CDR3 protein is CASSPLLGPAGADEQFF. In DNA, the CDR3 is TGCGCCAGCAGCCCACTTTTGGGGCCAGCGGGGGCCGATGAGCAGTTCTTC.

This clonotype turned up a few times. This sequence joins TRBV7-8 and TRBJ1-2; maybe TRBD1 (6 bases). Germline lookup yields CDR1 SGHVS and CDR2 FQNEAQ. The CDR3 spans 14 residues. The germline V and J ends were trimmed by 1 base and 8 bases, with 14 bases remaining between them. The CDR3 DNA reads as TGTGCCAGCAGCTTAGAGGGGGAACAGCAGGGCTACACCTTC. Its protein is CASSLEGEQQGYTF.

This clonotype was observed a few times. This chain connects TRBV27 to TRBJ1-5; the D is unclear. V lost 2 bases and J lost 7, with 9 bases in between. The germline gives CDR1 MNHEY, CDR2 SMNVEV (reference sequence). The CDR3 is 13 residues long. The CDR3 loop reads CASSLGPRQPQHF. For the CDR3, the DNA is TGTGCCAGCAGTTTAGGCCCCCGCCAGCCCCAGCATTTT.

The chain is built from TRBV5-6 and TRBJ1-1, with a tentative D call TRBD1 (6 bases). The CDR3 has 14 amino acids. The germline V gene has CDR1 SGHDT and CDR2 YYEEEE. The V gene lost 3 bases and the J gene lost 0 bases, with 9 bases spanning the gap. The CDR3 bases are TGTGCCAGCAGCTGGGGACATATGAACACTGAAGCTTTCTTT. Encoded protein: CASSWGHMNTEAFF. Filled out from reference TRBV5-6 and TRBJ1-1, the complete variable domain reads DAGVTQSPTHLIKTRGQQVTLRCSPKSGHDTVSWYQQALGQGPQFIFQYYEEEERQRGNFPDRFSGHQFPNYSSELNVNALLLGDSALYLCASSWGHMNTEAFFGQGTRLTVV.

The chain has TRBV20-1 and TRBJ2-7; the D gene is possibly TRBD2 (6 bases). Trimming removed 7 bases from V and 2 bases from J, with 15 bases in between. Looked up from germline, CDR1 is DFQATT and CDR2 is SNEGSKA (reference sequence). The CDR3 is 13 amino acids. The CDR3 loop reads CSVTPSAAYEQYF. For the CDR3, the DNA is TGCAGTGTTACCCCTAGCGCTGCCTACGAGCAGTACTTC.

This clonotype appeared a single time. A much larger clone is a single base away; this may be a read error. The rearrangement joins TRBV20-1 to TRBJ2-5; TRBD2 is a possible D gene (6 bases). There are 14 residues in the CDR3. Germline V gives CDR1 DFQATT, CDR2 SNEGSKA (reference sequence). The germline V and J ends were trimmed by 6 bases and 9 bases, with 23 bases remaining between them. DNA for the CDR3: TGCAGTGCCGATAGGATTAGCGGCCAAGGGGCCCAGTACTTC. It specifies CSADRISGQGAQYF.

This clonotype was seen a few times. The J gene is TRBJ2-3, the V gene TRBV5-1; perhaps TRBD2 as D (6 bases). Looked up from germline, CDR1 is SGHRS and CDR2 is YFSETQ. V lost 7 bases, J lost 2 bases, and 14 bases lay in between. The CDR3 consists of 14 residues. The CDR3 DNA follows: TGCGCCAGCCAAGCTGGGGGGTACACAGATACGCAGTATTTT. As protein: CASQAGGYTDTQYF.

This clonotype was seen more than once but under ten times. This chain uses TRBV7-3 with TRBJ2-2; unclear D gene. V lost 1 base to trimming and J lost 0 bases, with 9 bases between them. The germline CDR1 and CDR2 sequences are SGHTA and FQGTGA. The CDR3 contains 16 residues. The CDR3 is CASSLMGVANTGELFF. Here the CDR3 DNA reads TGTGCCAGCAGCTTAATGGGCGTAGCGAACACCGGGGAGCTGTTTTTT.

This clonotype turned up a few times. The CDR3 DNA reads TGTGCCAGCAGCGAAAGGACAAATACTCAGCCCCAGCATTTT. Translating gives CASSERTNTQPQHF. This rearrangement joins TRBV2 to TRBJ1-5; D may be TRBD1 (5 bases). Germline loops: CDR1 SNHLY, CDR2 FYNNEI. The V end was cut by 6 bases, the J end by 6 bases, with 15 bases between. The CDR3 length is 14 residues.

This clonotype was seen more than once but under ten times. The chain uses TRBV20-1 and TRBJ1-1; possible D gene TRBD1, 5 bases. CDR3 size: 14 residues. V was shortened by 5 bases and J by 1 base, with 14 bases between the two germline ends. Germline V gives CDR1 DFQATT, CDR2 SNEGSKA (reference sequence). This chain's CDR3 is CSAHQNQGNTEAFF. CDR3 nucleotide sequence: TGCAGTGCTCACCAAAATCAGGGGAACACTGAAGCTTTCTTT.

The chain couples TRBV12-3 or TRBV12-4 to TRBJ2-5; 8 positions agree with TRBD1. Unmatched junction bases numbered 11, after V lost 7 bases and J lost 4 bases. The CDR3 spans 15 residues. The DNA for the CDR3 is TGTGCCAGCACCCCAAACCCGACAGGGGCAGAGACCCAGTACTTC. As protein: CASTPNPTGAETQYF.

By proportion, this clonotype is medium-sized (0.01 to 0.1%). The chain employs TRBV28 and TRBJ2-6; no clear D gene. Germline V gene sequence: CDR1 MDHEN, CDR2 SYDVKM. This CDR3 spans 13 amino acids. V dropped 7 bases and J dropped 0 bases, with 4 bases sitting between them. The CDR3 DNA follows: TGTGCCAGCAAAAACTCTGGGGCCAACGTCCTGACTTTC. Translating gives CASKNSGANVLTF.

This clonotype was recorded at least ten times. The genes are TRBV5-6 and TRBJ2-3; D is perhaps TRBD1 or TRBD2 (5 bases each). With 4 bases removed from V and 0 bases from J, the gap between germline ends came to 9 bases. This CDR3 contains 14 residues. Germline CDR1 and CDR2: SGHDT and YYEEEE. The CDR3 here is CASSLGRSTDTQYF. Written as DNA, the CDR3 is TGTGCCAGCAGCCTGGGACGGAGCACAGATACGCAGTATTTT.

V usage is TRBV11-2 and J usage is TRBJ2-7; possible D gene TRBD2, 6 bases. Germline V lookup: CDR1 SGHAT, CDR2 FQNNGV. The ends were cut back, 5 bases at V and 1 base at J, with 12 bases in the middle. This CDR3 is built from 14 residues. CDR3 in DNA: TGTGCCAGCAGCACCTCGACTAGGTCCTACGAGCAGTACTTC. Its translation is CASSTSTRSYEQYF.

In the case of this clonotype: A read error may account for a junction end that differs from germline. This sequence joins TRBV19 and TRBJ2-3; D is possibly TRBD2 (5 bases). The CDR3 runs 16 residues. Looked up from germline, CDR1 is LNHDA and CDR2 is SQIVND (reference sequence). CDR3 sequence: CVSSIDRAAATDTQYF. The CDR3 coding sequence is TGTGTCAGTAGTATAGATAGAGCGGCGGCAACAGATACGCAGTATTTT.

This clonotype has just a few counts. This rearrangement joins TRBV10-3 to TRBJ2-7; no reliable D call. Between the trimmed V and J ends, which lost 4 bases and 2 bases, there was a span of 9 bases. The CDR3 is made up of 13 amino acids. CDR1 and CDR2 (germline): ENHRY, SYGVKD. CDR3 sequence: CAISAATAYEQYF. The CDR3 DNA reads as TGTGCCATCAGTGCGGCCACCGCCTACGAGCAGTACTTC.